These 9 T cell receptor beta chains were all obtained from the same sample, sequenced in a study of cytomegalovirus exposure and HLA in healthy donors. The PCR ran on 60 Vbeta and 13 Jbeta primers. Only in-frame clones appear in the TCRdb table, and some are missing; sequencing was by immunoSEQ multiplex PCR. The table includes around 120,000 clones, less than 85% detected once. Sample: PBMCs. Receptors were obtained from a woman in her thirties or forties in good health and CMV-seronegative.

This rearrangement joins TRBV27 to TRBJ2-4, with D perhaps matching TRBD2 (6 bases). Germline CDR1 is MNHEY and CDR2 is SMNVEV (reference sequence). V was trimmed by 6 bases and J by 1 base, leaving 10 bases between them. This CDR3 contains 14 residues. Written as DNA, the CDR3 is TGTGCCAGCAGGACTAGGAACGCCAAAAACATTCAGTACTTC. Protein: CASRTRNAKNIQYF.

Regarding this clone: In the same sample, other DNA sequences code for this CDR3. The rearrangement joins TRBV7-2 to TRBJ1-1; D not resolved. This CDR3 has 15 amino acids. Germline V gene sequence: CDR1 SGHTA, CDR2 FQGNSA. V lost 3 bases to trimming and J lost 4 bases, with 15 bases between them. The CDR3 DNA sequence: TGTGCCAGCAGCTTCCCTGGGAGGGTAGGCACTGAAGCTTTCTTT. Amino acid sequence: CASSFPGRVGTEAFF.

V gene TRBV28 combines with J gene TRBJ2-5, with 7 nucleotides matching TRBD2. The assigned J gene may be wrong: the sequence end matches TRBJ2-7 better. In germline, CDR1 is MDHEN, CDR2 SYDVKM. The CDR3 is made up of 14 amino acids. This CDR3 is CASSLGGSAYEQYF. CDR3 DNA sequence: TGTGCCAGCAGTTTGGGAGGGAGCGCCTACGAGCAGTACTTC.

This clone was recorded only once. CDR3 bases: TGTGCCTGGCCACGACAGGGGGCCCCCTACGAGCAGTACTTC. Protein: CAWPRQGAPYEQYF. The chain links TRBV30 to TRBJ2-7; TRBD1 agrees at 10 bases. V dropped 5 bases and J dropped 2; count of bases not matched to a gene: 6. Germline V gene lookup returns CDR1 GTSNPN and CDR2 SVGIG (reference sequence). The CDR3 loop spans 14 amino acids.

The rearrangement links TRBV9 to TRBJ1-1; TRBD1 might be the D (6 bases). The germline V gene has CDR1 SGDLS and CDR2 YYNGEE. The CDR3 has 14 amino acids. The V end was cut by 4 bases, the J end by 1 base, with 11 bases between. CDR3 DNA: TGTGCCAGCAGCACACAGGGCCCGAACACTGAAGCTTTCTTT. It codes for CASSTQGPNTEAFF.

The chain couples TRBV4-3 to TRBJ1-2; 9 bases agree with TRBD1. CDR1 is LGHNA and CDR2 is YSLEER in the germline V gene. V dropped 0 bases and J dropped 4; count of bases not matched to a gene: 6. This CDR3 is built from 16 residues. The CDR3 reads CASSQDRPTGGYGYTF. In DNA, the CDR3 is TGCGCCAGCAGCCAAGATCGGCCGACAGGGGGCTATGGCTACACCTTC.

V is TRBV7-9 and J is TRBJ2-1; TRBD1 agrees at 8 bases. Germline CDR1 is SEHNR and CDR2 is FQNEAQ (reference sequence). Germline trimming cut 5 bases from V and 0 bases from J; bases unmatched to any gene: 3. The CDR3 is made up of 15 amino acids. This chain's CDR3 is CASSGGQGSYNEQFF. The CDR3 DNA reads TGTGCCAGCAGCGGCGGACAGGGCTCCTACAATGAGCAGTTCTTC.

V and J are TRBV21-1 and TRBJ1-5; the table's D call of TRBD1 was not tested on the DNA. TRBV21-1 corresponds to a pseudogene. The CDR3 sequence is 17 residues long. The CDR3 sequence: CASSKVGGQGAEQPQHF. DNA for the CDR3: TGTGCCAGCAGCAAAGTCGGAGGACAGGGGGCTGAGCAGCCCCAGCATTTT.

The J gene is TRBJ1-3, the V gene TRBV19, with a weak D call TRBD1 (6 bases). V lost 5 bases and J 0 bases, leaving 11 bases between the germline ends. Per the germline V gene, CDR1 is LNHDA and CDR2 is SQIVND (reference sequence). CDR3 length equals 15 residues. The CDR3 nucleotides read TGTGCCAGTAGTGCCCGGGGACACTCTGGAAACACCATATATTTT. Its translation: CASSARGHSGNTIYF.